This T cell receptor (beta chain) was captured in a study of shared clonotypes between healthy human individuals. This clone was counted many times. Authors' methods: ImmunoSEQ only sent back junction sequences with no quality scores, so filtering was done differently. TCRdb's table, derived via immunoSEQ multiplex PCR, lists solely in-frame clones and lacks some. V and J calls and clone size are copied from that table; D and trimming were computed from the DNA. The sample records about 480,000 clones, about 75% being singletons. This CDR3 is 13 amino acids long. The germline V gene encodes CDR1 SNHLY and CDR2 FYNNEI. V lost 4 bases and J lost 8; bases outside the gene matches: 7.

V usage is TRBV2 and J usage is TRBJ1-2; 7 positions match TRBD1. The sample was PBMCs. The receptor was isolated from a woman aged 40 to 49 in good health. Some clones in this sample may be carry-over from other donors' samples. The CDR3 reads CASSVGGLRGYTF. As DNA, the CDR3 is TGTGCCAGCAGTGTAGGGGGCCTGAGGGGCTACACCTTC.